This TCR beta chain originates from a study of shared clonotypes between healthy human individuals. The CDR3 has 15 residues. V lost 6 bases to trimming and J lost 7 bases; unmatched junction nucleotides: 15. Germline values: CDR1 MNHEY, CDR2 SVGAGI. A word on this clone: Its antigen is unidentified.

Produced via immunoSEQ multiplex PCR; TCRdb's table is partial and in-frame only. The table records 230,000 or so clones, over 60% of them present only once. Study-level findings and limits: What naive subsets generally showed was a larger estimated richness than memory subsets showed. There were few donors, and this limited the genetic and exposure-history diversity represented. Four donors had roughly 5.2% of their naive CD4 clonotypes in common. Clonotype sharing among donors likely depends on sequencing depth.

This clonotype was obtained from a man aged 25-40 years in good health. This chain connects TRBV6-5 to TRBJ2-7, with TRBD2 identical over 7 bases. The sequencing input was memory CD4+ T cells sorted from blood. Subset given: CD45RA-negative fraction. CDR3 in amino acids: CASRGRGGVGGEQYF. The CDR3 bases are TGTGCCAGCAGGGGACGGGGAGGGGTAGGCGGGGAGCAGTACTTC.